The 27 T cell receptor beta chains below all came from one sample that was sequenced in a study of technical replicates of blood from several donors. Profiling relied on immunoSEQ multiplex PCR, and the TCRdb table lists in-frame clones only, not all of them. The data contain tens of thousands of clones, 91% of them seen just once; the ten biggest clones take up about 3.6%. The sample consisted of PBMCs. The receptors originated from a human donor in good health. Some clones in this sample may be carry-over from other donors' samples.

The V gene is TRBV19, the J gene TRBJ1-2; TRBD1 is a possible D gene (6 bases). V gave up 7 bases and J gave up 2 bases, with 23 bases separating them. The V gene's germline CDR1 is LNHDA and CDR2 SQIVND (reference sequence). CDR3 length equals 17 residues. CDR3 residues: CASTLEGRGRVNYGYTF. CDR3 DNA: TGTGCCAGTACCCTAGAGGGCAGGGGCCGAGTAAACTATGGCTACACCTTC.

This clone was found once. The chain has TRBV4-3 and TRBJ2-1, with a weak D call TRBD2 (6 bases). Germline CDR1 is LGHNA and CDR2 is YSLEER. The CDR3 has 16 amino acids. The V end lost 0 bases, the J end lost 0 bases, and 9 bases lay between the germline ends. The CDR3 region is CASSQDTSSSYNEQFF. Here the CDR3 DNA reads TGCGCCAGCAGCCAAGATACTAGCAGCTCCTACAATGAGCAGTTCTTC.

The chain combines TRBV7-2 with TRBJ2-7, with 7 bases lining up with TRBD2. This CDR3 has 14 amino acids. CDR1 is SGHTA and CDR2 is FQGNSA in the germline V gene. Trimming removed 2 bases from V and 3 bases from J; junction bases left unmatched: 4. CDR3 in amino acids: CASSLTSVNYEQYF. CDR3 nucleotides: TGTGCCAGCAGCTTAACTAGCGTGAACTACGAGCAGTACTTC.

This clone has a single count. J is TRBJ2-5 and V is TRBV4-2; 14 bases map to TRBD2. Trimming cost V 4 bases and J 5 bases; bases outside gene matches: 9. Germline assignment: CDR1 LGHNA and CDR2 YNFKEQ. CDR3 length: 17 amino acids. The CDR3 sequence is CASSPLGLAGGGETQYF. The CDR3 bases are TGTGCCAGCAGCCCCTTAGGACTAGCGGGGGGCGGGGAGACCCAGTACTTC.

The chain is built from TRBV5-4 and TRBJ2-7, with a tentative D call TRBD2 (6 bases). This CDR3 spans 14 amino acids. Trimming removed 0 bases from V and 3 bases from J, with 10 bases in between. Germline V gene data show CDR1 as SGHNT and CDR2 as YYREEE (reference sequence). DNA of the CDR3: TGTGCCAGCAGCTTGGCTGGCGGGAACTACGAGCAGTACTTC. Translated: CASSLAGGNYEQYF.

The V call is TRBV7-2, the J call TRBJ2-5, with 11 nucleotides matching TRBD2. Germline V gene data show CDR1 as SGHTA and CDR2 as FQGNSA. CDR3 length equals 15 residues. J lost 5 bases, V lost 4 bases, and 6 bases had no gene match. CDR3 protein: CASSSSGRTLETQYF. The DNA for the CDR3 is TGTGCCAGCAGCTCTAGCGGGAGGACACTGGAGACCCAGTACTTC.

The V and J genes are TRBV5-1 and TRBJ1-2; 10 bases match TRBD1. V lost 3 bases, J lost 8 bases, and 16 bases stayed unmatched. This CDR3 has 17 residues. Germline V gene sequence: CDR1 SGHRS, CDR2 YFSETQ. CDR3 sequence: CASSSVLTGGSHGGYTF. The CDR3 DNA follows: TGCGCCAGCAGCTCCGTTCTGACAGGGGGCTCACACGGGGGCTACACCTTC.

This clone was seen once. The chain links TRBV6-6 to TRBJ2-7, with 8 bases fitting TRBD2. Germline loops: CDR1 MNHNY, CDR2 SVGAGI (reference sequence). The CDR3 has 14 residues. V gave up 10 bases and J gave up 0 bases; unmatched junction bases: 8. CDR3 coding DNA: TGTGCCACCACGGGGGGGTATAACTCCTACGAGCAGTACTTC. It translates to CATTGGYNSYEQYF.

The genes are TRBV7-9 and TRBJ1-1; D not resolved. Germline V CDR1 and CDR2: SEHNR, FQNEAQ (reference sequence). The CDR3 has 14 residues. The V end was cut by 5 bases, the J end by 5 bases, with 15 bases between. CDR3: CASSLWDGGTEAFF. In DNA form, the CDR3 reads TGTGCCAGCAGCCTTTGGGATGGAGGGACTGAAGCTTTCTTT.

The CDR3 region has the DNA TGCAGTGCCAGTTTAGAGGAAACCATATATTTT. Encoded protein: CSASLEETIYF. The chain employs TRBV20-1 and TRBJ1-3; no firm D call. Trimming took 6 bases from V and 10 from J, leaving 13 bases between them. This CDR3 spans 11 amino acids. Germline V gene data show CDR1 as DFQATT and CDR2 as SNEGSKA (reference sequence).

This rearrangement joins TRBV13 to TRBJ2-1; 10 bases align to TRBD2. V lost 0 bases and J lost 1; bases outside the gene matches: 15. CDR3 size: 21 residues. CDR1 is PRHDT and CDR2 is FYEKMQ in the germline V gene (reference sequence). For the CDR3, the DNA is TGTGCCAGCAGCTTAGGTTTCCTAGCGGGAGCCACTAAGGGATCCTACAATGAGCAGTTCTTC. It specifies CASSLGFLAGATKGSYNEQFF.

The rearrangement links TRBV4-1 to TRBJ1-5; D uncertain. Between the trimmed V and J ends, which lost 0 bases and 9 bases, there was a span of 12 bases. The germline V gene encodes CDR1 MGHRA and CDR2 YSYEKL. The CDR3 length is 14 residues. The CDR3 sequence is CASSQEPGPTPQHF. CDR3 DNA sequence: TGCGCCAGCAGCCAAGAGCCAGGCCCCACGCCCCAGCATTTT.

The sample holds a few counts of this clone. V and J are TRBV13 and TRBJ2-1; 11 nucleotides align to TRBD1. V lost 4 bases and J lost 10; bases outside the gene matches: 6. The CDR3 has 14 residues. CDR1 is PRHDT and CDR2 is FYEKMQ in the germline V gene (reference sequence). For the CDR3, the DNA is TGTGCCAGCAGCTGGGGACAGGGGGGGCGGGAGCAGTTCTTC. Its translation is CASSWGQGGREQFF.

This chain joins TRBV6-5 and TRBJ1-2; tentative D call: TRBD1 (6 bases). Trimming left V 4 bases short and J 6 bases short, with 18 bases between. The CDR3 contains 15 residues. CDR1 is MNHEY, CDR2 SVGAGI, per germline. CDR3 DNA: TGTGCCAGCAGTTCAACCCCCGCAGGGGTTAATGGCTACACCTTC. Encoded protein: CASSSTPAGVNGYTF.

The CDR3 loop reads CASSKGLELYNEQFF. CDR3 nucleotides: TGTGCCAGCAGCAAGGGACTAGAGTTATACAATGAGCAGTTCTTC. The chain carries TRBV7-3 and TRBJ2-1; TRBD2 matches 8 bases. V was clipped by 5 bases and J by 4 bases; unmatched bases: 7. In germline, CDR1 is SGHTA, CDR2 FQGTGA. This CDR3 is built from 15 residues. Variable domain in full (rest from reference TRBV7-3 and TRBJ2-1): GAGVSQTPSNKVTEKGKYVELRCDPISGHTALYWYRQSLGQGPEFLIYFQGTGAADDSGLPNDRFFAVRPEGSVSTLKIQRTERGDSAVYLCASSKGLELYNEQFFGPGTRLTVL.

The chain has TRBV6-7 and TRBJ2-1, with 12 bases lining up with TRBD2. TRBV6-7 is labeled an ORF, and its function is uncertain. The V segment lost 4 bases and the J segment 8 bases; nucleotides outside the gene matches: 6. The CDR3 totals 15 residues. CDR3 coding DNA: TGTGCCAGCAGTTCGACTAGCGGGGGTATGTATGAGCAGTTCTTC. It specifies CASSSTSGGMYEQFF.

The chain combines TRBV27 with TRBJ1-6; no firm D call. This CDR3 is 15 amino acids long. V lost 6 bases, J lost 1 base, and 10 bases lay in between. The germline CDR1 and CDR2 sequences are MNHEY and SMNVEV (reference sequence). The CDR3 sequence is CASSSYESYNSPLHF. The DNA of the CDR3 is TGTGCCAGCAGCTCTTATGAGTCCTATAATTCACCCCTCCACTTT.

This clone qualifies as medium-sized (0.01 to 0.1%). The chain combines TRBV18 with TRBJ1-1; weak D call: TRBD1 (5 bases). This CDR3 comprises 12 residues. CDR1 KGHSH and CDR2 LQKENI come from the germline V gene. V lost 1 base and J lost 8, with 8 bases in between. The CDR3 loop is CASSPRQGEAFF. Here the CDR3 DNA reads TGTGCCAGCTCACCACGGCAGGGAGAAGCTTTCTTT.

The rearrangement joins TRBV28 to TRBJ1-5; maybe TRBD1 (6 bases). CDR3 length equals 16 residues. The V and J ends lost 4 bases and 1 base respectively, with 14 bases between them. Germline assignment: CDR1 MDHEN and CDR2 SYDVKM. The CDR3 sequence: CASSSAGAMSNQPQHF. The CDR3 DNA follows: TGTGCCAGCAGTTCTGCAGGGGCAATGAGCAATCAGCCCCAGCATTTT.

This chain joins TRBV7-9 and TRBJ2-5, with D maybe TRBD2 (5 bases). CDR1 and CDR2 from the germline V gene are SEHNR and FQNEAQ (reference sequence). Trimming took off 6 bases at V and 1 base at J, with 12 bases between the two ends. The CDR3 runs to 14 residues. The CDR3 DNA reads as TGTGCCAGCAGGGAAGGACTTGTCCAAGAGACCCAGTACTTC. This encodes CASREGLVQETQYF.

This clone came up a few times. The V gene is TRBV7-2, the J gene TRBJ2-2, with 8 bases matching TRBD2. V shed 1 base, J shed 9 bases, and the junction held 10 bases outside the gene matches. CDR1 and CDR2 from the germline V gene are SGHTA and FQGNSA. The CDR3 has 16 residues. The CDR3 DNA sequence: TGTGCCAGCAGCTTAGAGGGACTAGGGGGGAACCGGGAGCTGTTTTTT. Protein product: CASSLEGLGGNRELFF.

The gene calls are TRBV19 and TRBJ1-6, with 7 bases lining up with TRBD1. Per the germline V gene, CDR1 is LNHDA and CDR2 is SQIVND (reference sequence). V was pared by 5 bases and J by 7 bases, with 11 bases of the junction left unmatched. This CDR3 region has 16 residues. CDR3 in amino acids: CASSPREGQRNSPLHF. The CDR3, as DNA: TGTGCCAGTAGTCCTCGGGAGGGACAGCGCAATTCACCCCTCCACTTT.

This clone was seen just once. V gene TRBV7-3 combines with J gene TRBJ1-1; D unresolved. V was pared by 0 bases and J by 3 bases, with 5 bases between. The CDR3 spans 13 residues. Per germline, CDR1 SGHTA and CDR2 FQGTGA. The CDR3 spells CASSLTSDTEAFF. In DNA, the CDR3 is TGTGCCAGCAGCTTAACATCGGACACTGAAGCTTTCTTT.

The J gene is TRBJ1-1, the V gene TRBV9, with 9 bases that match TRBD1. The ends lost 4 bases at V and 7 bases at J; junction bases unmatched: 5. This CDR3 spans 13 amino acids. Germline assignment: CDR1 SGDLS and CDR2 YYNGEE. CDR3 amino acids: CASSYGTGHEAFF. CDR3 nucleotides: TGTGCCAGCAGCTACGGGACAGGGCATGAAGCTTTCTTT.

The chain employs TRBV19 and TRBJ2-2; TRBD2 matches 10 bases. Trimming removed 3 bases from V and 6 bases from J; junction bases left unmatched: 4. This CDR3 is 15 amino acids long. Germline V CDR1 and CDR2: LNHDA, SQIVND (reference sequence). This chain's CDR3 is CASSIQAGGPGELFF. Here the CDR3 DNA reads TGTGCCAGTAGTATTCAAGCGGGGGGGCCCGGGGAGCTGTTTTTT.

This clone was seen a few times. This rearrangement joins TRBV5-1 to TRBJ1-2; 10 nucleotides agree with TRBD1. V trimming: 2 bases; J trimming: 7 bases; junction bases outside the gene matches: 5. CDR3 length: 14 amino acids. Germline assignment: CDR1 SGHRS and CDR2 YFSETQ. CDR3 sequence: CASSLKGTGAGYTF. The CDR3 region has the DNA TGCGCCAGCAGCTTAAAAGGGACAGGGGCTGGCTACACCTTC.

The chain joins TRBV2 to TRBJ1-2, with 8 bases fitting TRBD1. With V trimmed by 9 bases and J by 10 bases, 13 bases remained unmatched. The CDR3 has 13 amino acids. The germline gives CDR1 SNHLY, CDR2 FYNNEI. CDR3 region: CARNVSGGENYTF. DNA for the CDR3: TGTGCCAGAAATGTGTCAGGGGGCGAGAACTACACCTTC.